Presented here are 28 T cell receptor beta chains from one specimen sequenced in a study of cytomegalovirus exposure and HLA in healthy donors. PCR primers comprised 60 Vbeta and 13 Jbeta primers. The repertoire was sequenced with immunoSEQ multiplex PCR; TCRdb's copy has only in-frame clones and lacks some. In the table there are approximately 180,000 clones, roughly 68% of which are singletons. The sequenced material came from PBMCs. The receptors were sampled from a woman aged 30 to 39 in good health and CMV-seronegative.

The chain combines TRBV15 with TRBJ1-6; D is unclear. Trimming shortened V by 0 bases and J by 10 bases, and 13 bases separated the two germline ends. The length of the CDR3 is 15 residues. Germline V gene data show CDR1 as LNHNV and CDR2 as YYDKDF (reference sequence). CDR3 nucleotide sequence: TGTGCCACCAGCAGAGATCGGGTGGTATTATCACCCCTCCACTTT. The encoded protein is CATSRDRVVLSPLHF.

This clone came up once. CDR3 region: CASSLQGSEAFF. CDR3 sequence (DNA): TGCGCCAGCAGCTTACAGGGGAGCGAAGCTTTCTTT. The chain combines TRBV5-1 with TRBJ1-1; 7 nucleotides align to TRBD1. Germline CDR1 reads SGHRS; CDR2 reads YFSETQ. With V trimmed by 2 bases and J by 8 bases, 3 bases remained unmatched. The CDR3 totals 12 residues.

This chain links TRBV5-1 with TRBJ1-2, with TRBD1 matching 10 bases. The CDR3 has 16 amino acids. Germline V lookup: CDR1 SGHRS, CDR2 YFSETQ. Unmatched junction bases numbered 12, after V lost 3 bases and J lost 7 bases. The CDR3 is CASSWGPGQGLVGYTF. The CDR3 DNA sequence: TGCGCCAGCAGCTGGGGGCCGGGACAGGGGTTGGTTGGCTACACCTTC.

This clone was observed at least ten times. This chain uses TRBV30 with TRBJ2-1; 15 positions agree with TRBD2. CDR3 length: 18 amino acids. The V gene end was trimmed by 4 bases and the J gene end by 3 bases; junction bases not matched to a gene: 10. Per the germline V gene, CDR1 is GTSNPN and CDR2 is SVGIG (reference sequence). The CDR3 DNA reads as TGTGCCTGGAACCCCCCGGGACTAGCGGGAGGACTCTACAATGAGCAGTTCTTC. Protein product: CAWNPPGLAGGLYNEQFF. Combining the CDR3 with reference TRBV30 and TRBJ2-1 gives the whole variable domain SQTIHQWPATLVQPVGSPLSLECTVEGTSNPNLYWYRQAAGRGLQLLFYSVGIGQISSEVPQNLSASRPQDRQFILSSKKLLLSDSGFYLCAWNPPGLAGGLYNEQFFGPGTRLTVL.

J is TRBJ2-1 and V is TRBV18; D is unresolved. CDR3 size: 15 residues. V was clipped by 6 bases and J by 2 bases, with 14 bases between them. Germline CDR1 KGHSH, CDR2 LQKENI. The CDR3 here is CASSPVVAPYNEQFF. CDR3 coding DNA: TGTGCCAGCTCCCCCGTGGTTGCGCCCTACAATGAGCAGTTCTTC. Complete variable domain (other parts from reference TRBV18 and TRBJ2-1): NAGVMQNPRHLVRRRGQEARLRCSPMKGHSHVYWYRQLPEEGLKFMVYLQKENIIDESGMPKERFSAEFPKEGPSILRIQQVVRGDSAAYFCASSPVVAPYNEQFFGPGTRLTVL.

CDR3 loop: CASSVVGGGSTDTQYF. CDR3 nucleotide sequence: TGTGCCAGCAGCGTAGTAGGCGGGGGATCCACAGATACGCAGTATTTT. The genes are TRBV9 and TRBJ2-3, with TRBD2 identical over 7 bases. CDR3 size: 16 residues. Germline trimming cut 0 bases from V and 2 bases from J; bases unmatched to any gene: 6. Germline loops: CDR1 SGDLS, CDR2 YYNGEE.

The chain couples TRBV6-1 to TRBJ2-3; 7 positions agree with TRBD1. Germline V CDR1 and CDR2: MNHNS, SASEGT. The CDR3 is 15 amino acids. The V segment lost 4 bases and the J segment 0 bases; nucleotides outside the gene matches: 4. The CDR3 DNA is TGTGCCAGCAGTGGACAGGGTCTCAGCACAGATACGCAGTATTTT. Residues: CASSGQGLSTDTQYF.

The chain recombines TRBV7-9 with TRBJ2-1; a possible D gene is TRBD1 (6 bases). The CDR3 loop spans 14 amino acids. With 5 bases removed from V and 1 base from J, the gap between germline ends came to 9 bases. The germline gives CDR1 SEHNR, CDR2 FQNEAQ (reference sequence). DNA of the CDR3: TGTGCCAGCAGCGTAGGACAGTCCTACAATGAGCAGTTCTTC. This codes for CASSVGQSYNEQFF.

The table lists this clone with a few counts. V is TRBV9 and J is TRBJ2-1, with TRBD2 matching 9 bases. Trimming took 3 bases from V and 6 from J; bases not matched to a gene: 10. Germline CDR1 is SGDLS and CDR2 is YYNGEE. The CDR3 is 16 residues long. As DNA, the CDR3 is TGTGCCAGCAGCGCCTCCGCGGGAGGGCCGGGCAATGAGCAGTTCTTC. Protein sequence: CASSASAGGPGNEQFF.

The chain links TRBV19 to TRBJ1-5; tentative D call: TRBD1 (6 bases). Between the trimmed V and J ends, which lost 7 bases and 3 bases, there was a span of 13 bases. Germline V gene sequence: CDR1 LNHDA, CDR2 SQIVND (reference sequence). The CDR3 length is 14 residues. CDR3 sequence (DNA): TGTGCCAGTAAACAGGGCCGAGTCAATCAGCCCCAGCATTTT. Its translation is CASKQGRVNQPQHF. The whole variable domain, filled in from reference TRBV19 and TRBJ1-5, reads DGGITQSPKYLFRKEGQNVTLSCEQNLNHDAMYWYRQDPGQGLRLIYYSQIVNDFQKGDIAEGYSVSREKKESFPLTVTSAQKNPTAFYLCASKQGRVNQPQHFGDGTRLSIL.

The chain carries TRBV7-2 and TRBJ2-3; D unresolved. The CDR3 contains 13 residues. CDR1 is SGHTA and CDR2 is FQGNSA in the germline V gene. The V end lost 2 bases, the J end lost 3 bases, and 6 bases lay between the germline ends. In DNA form, the CDR3 reads TGTGCCAGCAGCTTAAGCTATACAGATACGCAGTATTTT. The encoded protein is CASSLSYTDTQYF.

This chain connects TRBV27 to TRBJ2-2; 9 bases agree with TRBD1. Germline V lookup: CDR1 MNHEY, CDR2 SMNVEV (reference sequence). CDR3 length equals 15 residues. V trimming: 4 bases; J trimming: 0 bases; junction bases outside the gene matches: 0. CDR3 loop: CASSYRGPNTGELFF. The CDR3 DNA is TGTGCCAGCAGTTACAGGGGGCCGAACACCGGGGAGCTGTTTTTT.

The chain is built from TRBV27 and TRBJ2-1; 7 positions agree with TRBD1. CDR1 and CDR2 (germline): MNHEY, SMNVEV (reference sequence). This CDR3 contains 15 residues. V shed 5 bases and J 1 base; nucleotides not matched to a gene: 5. Here the CDR3 DNA reads TGTGCCAGCAGTCCCACAGGGGTTTCCTACAATGAGCAGTTCTTC. It yields the protein CASSPTGVSYNEQFF.

This clone was seen a handful of times. The genes are TRBV25-1 and TRBJ2-7; TRBD1 is a possible D gene (6 bases). Trimming pared 4 bases from V and 8 bases from J, leaving 15 bases between. The CDR3 runs 13 residues. From germline, CDR1 is MGHDK and CDR2 SYGVNS. CDR3 coding DNA: TGTGCCAGCAGTGCAAACGAGGGGGTGAAGCAGTACTTC. It codes for CASSANEGVKQYF.

Only a few counts were recorded for this clone. The J gene is TRBJ2-7, the V gene TRBV9; 9 nucleotides align to TRBD2. The J segment lost 3 bases and the V segment lost 4 bases, leaving 8 bases of the junction unmatched. CDR1 is SGDLS, CDR2 YYNGEE, per germline. The CDR3 is 15 residues long. The CDR3 reads CASSKSHSGSYEQYF. The CDR3 nucleotides read TGTGCCAGCAGCAAATCCCATAGCGGGAGCTACGAGCAGTACTTC.

The rearrangement joins TRBV19 to TRBJ1-1, with D possibly being TRBD1 (5 bases). CDR3 length equals 14 residues. Trimming shortened V by 4 bases and J by 1 base, and 10 bases separated the two germline ends. Germline CDR1 and CDR2: LNHDA and SQIVND (reference sequence). Here the CDR3 reads CASSKRQPNTEAFF. DNA of the CDR3: TGTGCCAGTAGTAAGCGACAGCCGAACACTGAAGCTTTCTTT.

The chain recombines TRBV19 with TRBJ2-1; D may be TRBD2 (6 bases). Between the trimmed V and J ends, which lost 1 base and 5 bases, there was a span of 9 bases. The CDR3 covers 14 residues. Per the germline V gene, CDR1 is LNHDA and CDR2 is SQIVND (reference sequence). The CDR3 loop reads CASSIGRVNNEQFF. In DNA form, the CDR3 reads TGTGCCAGTAGTATAGGGAGGGTAAACAATGAGCAGTTCTTC.

This chain joins TRBV6-1 and TRBJ2-5; possibly TRBD1 for D (6 bases). The CDR3 sequence is 12 residues long. CDR1 and CDR2 from the germline V gene are MNHNS and SASEGT. Trimming pared 8 bases from V and 7 bases from J, leaving 14 bases between. CDR3 residues: CASGWGRGTQYF. In nucleotides, the CDR3 is TGTGCCAGCGGCTGGGGGCGCGGGACCCAGTACTTC.

V and J are TRBV19 and TRBJ1-2; 9 bases line up with TRBD1. With 5 bases clipped from V and 3 bases from J, the junction kept 10 bases outside the gene matches. Germline lookup yields CDR1 LNHDA and CDR2 SQIVND (reference sequence). The CDR3 loop spans 16 amino acids. The CDR3 protein is CASSAQGQGGYYGYTF. DNA for the CDR3: TGTGCCAGTAGTGCACAGGGACAGGGCGGATACTATGGCTACACCTTC.

The chain is built from TRBV19 and TRBJ1-2; D is perhaps TRBD1 (6 bases). Trimming removed 9 bases at V and 3 bases at J, with 11 bases between. CDR3 length: 12 residues. Looked up from germline, CDR1 is LNHDA and CDR2 is SQIVND (reference sequence). CDR3 bases: TGTGCCAGCGCACAGGGCGACTATGGCTACACCTTC. Residues: CASAQGDYGYTF.

The V call is TRBV6-6, the J call TRBJ1-2; a possible D gene is TRBD1 (5 bases). The CDR3 has 16 amino acids. The V gene's germline CDR1 is MNHNY and CDR2 SVGAGI (reference sequence). Trimming stripped 5 bases from V and 2 bases from J, with 18 bases between. The CDR3 sequence is CASSVQGLEFNYGYTF. For the CDR3, the DNA is TGTGCCAGCAGTGTGCAGGGTCTGGAGTTCAACTATGGCTACACCTTC.

This sequence joins TRBV18 and TRBJ2-7, with a weak D call TRBD2 (6 bases). Germline V gene sequence: CDR1 KGHSH, CDR2 LQKENI. CDR3 size: 13 residues. The V end lost 4 bases, the J end lost 4 bases, and 11 bases lay between the germline ends. CDR3 coding DNA: TGTGCCAGCTCACGCGGACTACAATACGAGCAGTACTTC. It codes for CASSRGLQYEQYF.

This sequence joins TRBV5-5 and TRBJ2-7; D is perhaps TRBD1 (6 bases). CDR1 is SGHKS, CDR2 YYEKEE, per germline (reference sequence). This CDR3 comprises 15 residues. Trimming cost V 4 bases and J 5 bases, with 19 bases left between them. This chain's CDR3 is CASSRNPQGTHEQYF. CDR3 coding DNA: TGTGCCAGCAGCCGGAACCCACAGGGTACCCACGAGCAGTACTTC.

The V call is TRBV14, the J call TRBJ2-5, with TRBD2 matching 7 bases. With V trimmed by 4 bases and J by 0 bases, 5 bases remained unmatched. There are 15 residues in the CDR3. Germline V gene data show CDR1 as SGHDN and CDR2 as FVKESK. CDR3: CASSLLAPDQETQYF. CDR3 coding DNA: TGTGCCAGCAGCCTACTAGCGCCCGACCAAGAGACCCAGTACTTC.

The rearrangement uses TRBV6-1 and TRBJ2-5; 7 bases align to TRBD2. Germline-derived CDR1 and CDR2 are MNHNS and SASEGT. This CDR3 spans 17 amino acids. V lost 3 bases and J lost 4; bases outside the gene matches: 14. CDR3 residues: CASSDLIYRLARETQYF. The CDR3 DNA reads TGTGCCAGCAGTGACCTTATTTATCGACTAGCTAGAGAGACCCAGTACTTC.

This clone was counted once. The chain is built from TRBV11-2 and TRBJ2-7, with D perhaps TRBD2 (6 bases). Germline assignment: CDR1 SGHAT and CDR2 FQNNGV. V dropped 0 bases and J dropped 7 bases, with 10 bases sitting between them. CDR3 length: 13 amino acids. CDR3 amino acids: CASSLDLAREQYF. In DNA, the CDR3 is TGTGCCAGCAGCTTAGATCTAGCGAGAGAGCAGTACTTC.

This clone was counted only a few times. The chain combines TRBV13 with TRBJ2-6; 7 bases agree with TRBD1. This CDR3 is built from 16 residues. Trimming at V came to 7 bases and at J to 3 bases, leaving 9 bases not matched to a gene. Germline V lookup: CDR1 PRHDT, CDR2 FYEKMQ (reference sequence). CDR3 sequence reads: CASKQGSWGGANVLTF. The CDR3 bases are TGTGCCAGCAAACAGGGGAGCTGGGGTGGGGCCAACGTCCTGACTTTC.

The chain joins TRBV2 to TRBJ2-2; a possible D gene is TRBD1 (5 bases). The germline V and J ends were trimmed by 3 bases and 0 bases, with 8 bases remaining between them. Germline assignment: CDR1 SNHLY and CDR2 FYNNEI. The CDR3 covers 15 residues. CDR3 in amino acids: CASSEKGTNTGELFF. DNA for the CDR3: TGTGCCAGCAGTGAGAAGGGGACGAACACCGGGGAGCTGTTTTTT.